The 4 T cell receptor beta chains listed next were all sequenced from one sample in a study of shared clonotypes between healthy human individuals. This table comes from immunoSEQ multiplex PCR, and its TCRdb copy is limited to in-frame clones, with some not included. The table includes roughly 1,500,000 clones, under 99% detected once. The sample was naive CD4+ T cells sorted from blood. Subset in this sample: CD45RA+ positively selected. The origin of the receptors is a man aged 30-40 years in good health.

The chain has TRBV28 and TRBJ1-5; weak D call: TRBD1 (5 bases). V gave up 3 bases and J gave up 2 bases, with 11 bases separating them. The length of the CDR3 is 15 residues. The germline V gene encodes CDR1 MDHEN and CDR2 SYDVKM. The CDR3, as DNA: TGTGCCAGCAGTTTCGGGCAGGGAGGCAATCAGCCCCAGCATTTT. Amino acids: CASSFGQGGNQPQHF.

This clone came up once. The rearrangement joins TRBV5-4 to TRBJ2-7; 10 bases are shared with TRBD2. Germline V gives CDR1 SGHNT, CDR2 YYREEE (reference sequence). This CDR3 region has 15 residues. V was pared by 3 bases and J by 4 bases, with 7 bases of the junction left unmatched. The DNA of the CDR3 is TGTGCCAGCAGCTCCGAAGCGGGAGGGCCTTACGAGCAGTACTTC. Residues: CASSSEAGGPYEQYF.

The CDR3 DNA is TGTGCCAGCTCACCCCTCCGGACTAGCGGATCCTACAATGAGCAGTTCTTC. This sequence encodes CASSPLRTSGSYNEQFF. The rearrangement joins TRBV18 to TRBJ2-1, with 10 positions matching TRBD2. The CDR3 runs 17 residues. With V trimmed by 3 bases and J by 1 base, 6 bases remained unmatched. Germline loops: CDR1 KGHSH, CDR2 LQKENI. The full variable domain, completed using reference TRBV18 and TRBJ2-1, is NAGVMQNPRHLVRRRGQEARLRCSPMKGHSHVYWYRQLPEEGLKFMVYLQKENIIDESGMPKERFSAEFPKEGPSILRIQQVVRGDSAAYFCASSPLRTSGSYNEQFFGPGTRLTVL.

The chain links TRBV27 to TRBJ2-6; D is unresolved. Germline V gene lookup returns CDR1 MNHEY and CDR2 SMNVEV (reference sequence). With 1 base removed from V and 3 bases from J, the gap between germline ends came to 4 bases. This CDR3 spans 14 amino acids. This CDR3 reads CASSLFGGANVLTF. As DNA, the CDR3 is TGTGCCAGCAGTTTATTCGGTGGGGCCAACGTCCTGACTTTC.